Given below is one T cell receptor (beta chain) in context. Its antigen is not identified. Sequencing libraries of naive CD8 cells derived from approximately 20,000 to 980,000 sorted cells with 10%, 30% or 50% RNA. Sorting selected naive CD8 T cells with a CD8+CD4-CCR7+CD45RA+ phenotype. This record belongs to a study of molecular identifiers for immune sequencing clone quantification. Whole-study findings and limits: For effector cells, clones above 20 RNA copies held over 98% of molecules; for naive cells, under 1%. Among roughly 910,000 naive cells, spiked Jurkat TCR RNA from a single cell was reportedly detectable.

TCRdb used MiXCR to reprocess the PCR reads, holding one entry per CDR3 protein. The sample gives approximately 680,000 distinct CDR3 sequences, roughly 27% of which show up once; 0.78% is in the top ten. Germline CDR1 is SGHAT and CDR2 is FQNNGV. Trimming at V came to 5 bases and at J to 6 bases, leaving 10 bases not matched to a gene. The CDR3 runs 15 residues. The specimen was naive CD8+ T cells from blood, with Jurkat cell RNA spiked in. Sample subset: FACS-sorted CD8+CD4-CCR7+CD45RA+ naive T cells. The TCR originated in a human donor in good health. Some libraries in this study had Jurkat cell RNA spiked in. The chain joins TRBV11-2 to TRBJ1-5; 7 positions match TRBD1. The CDR3 sequence is CASSRDRAEAQPQHF. Written as DNA, the CDR3 is TGTGCCAGCAGCCGAGACAGGGCGGAAGCTCAGCCCCAGCATTTT.